This T cell receptor beta chain was captured by sequencing in a study of blood T cell repertoires in COVID-19. Generated by immunoSEQ multiplex PCR, the TCRdb table keeps only in-frame clones and is missing some. Of 130,000 to 150,000 clones in the sample, 75% to 85% were seen once. The receptor was isolated from a human donor with acute or convalescent COVID-19. The donor label of this sample is uncertain. The sequenced material came from peripheral blood.

The chain's CDR3 is CASTRYRGGTYNEQFF. In DNA form, the CDR3 reads TGTGCCAGCACTCGCTACAGGGGGGGAACCTACAATGAGCAGTTCTTC. The chain combines TRBV6-6 with TRBJ2-1; D is possibly TRBD1 (8 bases). The length of the CDR3 is 16 residues. Germline CDR1 MNHNY, CDR2 SVGAGI (reference sequence). Trimming pared 7 bases from V and 2 bases from J, leaving 18 bases between.